This section outlines one T cell receptor (beta chain) sequence together with its context. The record originates from a study of blood T cell repertoires in COVID-19. Study context: Italy, Spain and the United States were the sources of the convalescent and acute COVID-19 samples. The cDNA or gDNA used as material had been derived from T cells, B-cell-depleted T cells, or PBMCs.

V was trimmed by 1 base and J by 7 bases, leaving 24 bases between them. Germline CDR1 reads SGHDT; CDR2 reads YYEEEE. This CDR3 has 17 residues. Measured with immunoSEQ multiplex PCR; TCRdb has only the in-frame clones, and not every one. This table holds approximately 250,000 clones, 70% to 85% found once. This sequence joins TRBV5-6 and TRBJ2-7, with a possible D match to TRBD1 (5 bases). This TCR came from a man aged 35 to 55 who had recovered from COVID-19. Source material: peripheral blood. This CDR3 is CASSLLWLRGGAGEQYF. Here the CDR3 DNA reads TGTGCCAGCAGCTTGTTATGGCTAAGGGGTGGTGCCGGGGAGCAGTACTTC.